A selection of T cell receptor beta chains follows, all from one sample in a study of CD8+ T cells in alopecia areata. The data were produced by immunoSEQ multiplex PCR, yet TCRdb's version contains in-frame clones alone and is incomplete. The sample holds about 200,000 clones; 57% are singletons and the top ten take over 0.4%. Here the sequenced sample was CD4+ T cells sorted from blood, taken at week 0. These receptors all stem from a human donor with alopecia areata. CDR3s include the opening cysteine and the closing phenylalanine or tryptophan. A D gene is named only where the DNA matches it firmly. For some rows the clone size is stated as once, few or many, or as a class when expanded; others skip it.

len,v_gene,abundance,d_gene,j_gene,CDR3nt,CDR3aa
14,TRBV18,few,NA,TRBJ1-1,TGTGCCAGCTCACCACGGGGGATGAACACTGAAGCTTTCTTT,CASSPRGMNTEAFF
13,TRBV10-3,few,TRBD1,TRBJ1-2,TGTGCCATCAGTGCAGGGGGCGACTATGGCTACACCTTC,CAISAGGDYGYTF
12,TRBV30,once,TRBD2,TRBJ2-7,TGTGCCTGGGATAGCGGGAGTTCGTGGAGGTCCTTC,CAWDSGSSWRSF
13,TRBV28,NA,NA,TRBJ2-5,TGTGCCAGCAGTTTTGGCCGACGGGAGACCCAGTACTTC,CASSFGRRETQYF
11,TRBV29-1,NA,TRBD1,TRBJ1-1,TGCAGCGTTCAGGGGGGAACTGAAGCTTTCTTT,CSVQGGTEAFF
13,TRBV9,NA,NA,TRBJ1-1,TGTGCCAGCAGCGCCGAGACGGGAGCTGAAGCTTTCTTT,CASSAETGAEAFF
12,TRBV29-1,few,NA,TRBJ1-1,TGCAGCGTTGAAAGGTGGGACACTGAAGCTTTCTTT,CSVERWDTEAFF
16,TRBV7-2,NA,TRBD2,TRBJ2-1,TGTGCCAGCAGCTCCGACTCGGGAGGACGGAACAATGAGCAGTTCTTC,CASSSDSGGRNNEQFF
15,TRBV6-1,NA,NA,TRBJ1-1,TGTGCCAGCAGTCCCTCGGGAGGTATGAACACTGAAGCTTTCTTT,CASSPSGGMNTEAFF
16,TRBV5-1,NA,TRBD1,TRBJ2-1,TGCGCCAGCAGCTTTGGACAGGGATTATCCTACAATGAGCAGTTCTTC,CASSFGQGLSYNEQFF
16,TRBV5-6,few,TRBD1,TRBJ1-2,TGTGCCAGCAGCTTGACCCGACAGGGCTACAACTATGGCTACACCTTC,CASSLTRQGYNYGYTF
13,TRBV27,NA,NA,TRBJ2-3,TGTGCCAGCAGGCTCGGGGGCACAGATACGCAGTATTTT,CASRLGGTDTQYF
17,TRBV5-1,NA,TRBD2,TRBJ2-1,TGCGCCAGCAGCCTAGGACTAGCGGGAGACCCCTACAATGAGCAGTTCTTC,CASSLGLAGDPYNEQFF
14,TRBV28,few,NA,TRBJ1-5,TGTGCCAGCAGTTTATTCCAGGGGAATCAGCCCCAGCATTTT,CASSLFQGNQPQHF
15,TRBV19,NA,NA,TRBJ1-5,TGTGCCAGTAGTCCTAGGGGCCTCGGTCATCAGCCCCAGCATTTT,CASSPRGLGHQPQHF
14,TRBV2,NA,NA,TRBJ1-5,TGTGCCAGCAGTGAAGGTCGGAACAATCAGCCCCAGCATTTT,CASSEGRNNQPQHF
11,TRBV5-1,NA,NA,TRBJ2-2,TGCGCCAGCAGTATGTCCGGGGAGCTGTTTTTT,CASSMSGELFF
13,TRBV10-3,NA,NA,TRBJ1-2,TGTGCCATCAGTCCCCAACTTAGTCGAGGCTACACCTTC,CAISPQLSRGYTF
17,TRBV7-9,few,NA,TRBJ1-1,TGTGCCAGCAGGCCTCCCCGGACCCGATCAATGGGGGGTGAAGCTTTCTTT,CASRPPRTRSMGGEAFF
16,TRBV25-1,NA,TRBD2,TRBJ2-3,TGTGCCAGCAGTGAATGGAAAGCGGGAGCGGTAGATACGCAGTATTTT,CASSEWKAGAVDTQYF
15,TRBV29-1,NA,TRBD1,TRBJ2-7,TGCAGCGTAGTACCCGGGACAGGGGGCACCTACGAGCAGTACTTC,CSVVPGTGGTYEQYF
16,TRBV18,few,NA,TRBJ1-4,TGTGCCAGCTCACCTCCCGGACGGAAACTTAATGAAAAACTGTTTTTT,CASSPPGRKLNEKLFF
15,TRBV7-9,NA,TRBD1,TRBJ1-1,TGTGCCAGCAGCTTAGATGGGCACAGGGGCACTGAAGCTTTCTTT,CASSLDGHRGTEAFF
17,TRBV16,few,NA,TRBJ1-5,TGTGCCAGCAGCCAATCAATTGGCCGGGCTCGGAATCAGCCCCAGCATTTT,CASSQSIGRARNQPQHF
13,TRBV5-1,few,NA,TRBJ1-6,TGCGCCAGCAGTTTCGCCTATAATTCACCCCTCCACTTT,CASSFAYNSPLHF
16,TRBV11-2,few,TRBD2,TRBJ2-3,TGTGCCAGCAGCTTAGACCTGCTAGCGGGAGCAGATACGCAGTATTTT,CASSLDLLAGADTQYF
14,TRBV12-5,NA,NA,TRBJ2-1,TGTGCTAGTGGTTTGGGATACTGGGGAGGTGAGCAGTTCTTC,CASGLGYWGGEQFF
11,TRBV2,few,TRBD1,TRBJ2-7,TGTGCCAGCGACAGGGCCTACGAGCAGTACTTC,CASDRAYEQYF
12,TRBV6-1,NA,NA,TRBJ2-7,TGTGCCACCCGGTGGGGGGTGGCCGAGCAGTACTTC,CATRWGVAEQYF
17,TRBV5-1,few,TRBD2,TRBJ2-7,TGCGCCAGCAGCTCGCTCACTAGCGGGAGCGAAACCTACGAGCAGTACTTC,CASSSLTSGSETYEQYF
15,TRBV5-1,once,NA,TRBJ2-5,TGCGCCAGCAGCAGCGGGACAGGCAGCTGGGAGACCCAGTACTTC,CASSSGTGSWETQYF
14,TRBV5-5,few,NA,TRBJ1-2,TGTGCCAGCAGCTTGGAACCAGGCCGCCAAGGCTACACCTTC,CASSLEPGRQGYTF
15,TRBV29-1,NA,NA,TRBJ2-6,TGCAGCGTGGGCCTGGGCAACTCTGGGGCCAACGTCCTGACTTTC,CSVGLGNSGANVLTF
14,TRBV7-9,NA,NA,TRBJ1-1,TGTGCCAGCAGCGGCTTGGGGGTTAGGACTGAAGCTTTCTTT,CASSGLGVRTEAFF
16,TRBV5-1,NA,NA,TRBJ2-2,TGCGCCAGCAGCAGGAGGGCAGGGGAGAACACCGGGGAGCTGTTTTTT,CASSRRAGENTGELFF
13,TRBV9,NA,NA,TRBJ2-3,TGTGCCAGCAGCGTAAGGGGCCCAGATACGCAGTATTTT,CASSVRGPDTQYF
13,TRBV6-5,many,NA,TRBJ2-2,TGTGCCAGCAGTTCCCGGGATTTCCGGGAGCTGTTTTTT,CASSSRDFRELFF
13,TRBV30,NA,NA,TRBJ1-1,TGTGCCTGGAGTGTACCAGTGAACACTGAAGCTTTCTTT,CAWSVPVNTEAFF
15,TRBV4-1,once,NA,TRBJ1-6,TGCGCCAGCAGCCAAGATCACTCGGAGAGTTCACCCCTCCACTTT,CASSQDHSESSPLHF
13,TRBV30,NA,NA,TRBJ1-2,TGTGCCTGGGGCAGGACAAGGGCCACCCTCTACACCTTC,CAWGRTRATLYTF
16,TRBV7-6,NA,TRBD2,TRBJ2-3,TGTGCCAGCAGCTCCACAAGCGGGACCGGTCGTCCTACGCAGTATTTT,CASSSTSGTGRPTQYF
17,TRBV4-2,NA,TRBD1,TRBJ1-6,TGTGCCAGCAGCCAAGTATTACAAGGGGACAGGGGTTCACCCCTCCACTTT,CASSQVLQGDRGSPLHF
14,TRBV5-1,few,NA,TRBJ1-4,TGCGCCAGCAGCTTGGGACAGAAGAATGAAAAACTGTTTTTT,CASSLGQKNEKLFF
13,TRBV14,few,NA,TRBJ1-2,TGTGCCAGCAGCCAAGATCAGGGGAGAGGCTACACCTTC,CASSQDQGRGYTF
14,TRBV5-1,NA,TRBD1,TRBJ1-2,TGCGCCAGCACGCGGACAGGGTCCAACGTTGGCTACACCTTC,CASTRTGSNVGYTF
13,TRBV30,NA,NA,TRBJ1-1,TGTGCCTGGAGTGTACAGGTAGACACTGAAGCTTTCTTT,CAWSVQVDTEAFF
15,TRBV9,NA,NA,TRBJ2-3,TGTGCCAGCAGCGTTCATGGGGAGGGCACAGATACGCAGTATTTT,CASSVHGEGTDTQYF
12,TRBV10-3,NA,NA,TRBJ2-7,TGTGCCATCAGTGAGTCTCGGTACGAGCAGTACTTC,CAISESRYEQYF